Listed below are T cell receptor beta chains from one sample, sequenced in a study of T cells in Graves' hyperthyroidism and ophthalmopathy. TCRdb redid the calling of the multiplex PCR reads with MiXCR, one entry per CDR3 protein. The sample has around 500,000 distinct CDR3 sequences; under 15% are singletons. Material: blood. These receptors were taken from a young woman with Graves' hyperthyroidism. CDR3s include the opening cysteine and the closing phenylalanine or tryptophan. D genes are given only for firm matches. For some rows the clone size is stated as once, few or many, or as a class when expanded; others skip it.

CDR3 | DNA | V | length | size | J | D
CSVVGSGANVLTF | TGCAGCGTCGTGGGATCTGGGGCCAACGTCCTGACTTTC | TRBV29-1 | 13 | few | TRBJ2-6 | -
CASSDRGSSNTGELFF | TGTGCCAGCAGTGACCGGGGGAGCTCGAACACCGGGGAGCTGTTTTTT | TRBV2 | 16 | many | TRBJ2-2 | -
CASSSAGNYGYTF | TGTGCCAGTAGTTCCGCAGGAAACTATGGCTACACCTTC | TRBV19 | 13 | many | TRBJ1-2 | -
CASSVNRVLGYTF | TGTGCCAGCAGTGTAAACAGGGTTCTCGGCTACACCTTC | TRBV25-1 | 13 | few | TRBJ1-2 | -
CASGSQGAWNEQFF | TGTGCCAGCGGATCCCAGGGGGCCTGGAATGAGCAGTTCTTC | TRBV6-1 | 14 | many | TRBJ2-1 | TRBD1
CAISEWGAGVNTEAFF | TGTGCCATCAGTGAGTGGGGGGCAGGGGTGAACACTGAAGCTTTCTTT | TRBV10-3 | 16 | - | TRBJ1-1 | -
CATSRDRNSGANYGYTF | TGTGCCACCAGCAGAGACCGTAATTCTGGAGCTAACTATGGCTACACCTTC | TRBV15 | 17 | - | TRBJ1-2 | -
CASSEAGGPQPQHF | TGTGCCAGCAGTGAAGCGGGGGGACCCCAGCCCCAGCATTTT | TRBV2 | 14 | many | TRBJ1-5 | -
CATSTRQAQETQYF | TGTGCCACCAGCACCCGACAGGCCCAAGAGACCCAGTACTTC | TRBV15 | 14 | many | TRBJ2-5 | -
CASSLVGGRSTDTQYF | TGTGCCAGCAGCTTAGTGGGGGGACGTAGCACAGATACGCAGTATTTT | TRBV7-3 | 16 | few | TRBJ2-3 | -
CASSRGTGDYGYTF | TGTGCCAGCAGTCGTGGGACAGGGGACTATGGCTACACCTTC | TRBV11-2 | 14 | many | TRBJ1-2 | TRBD1
CASRPPGVQETQYF | TGTGCCAGCAGACCTCCAGGGGTCCAAGAGACCCAGTACTTC | TRBV12-3/TRBV12-4 | 14 | many | TRBJ2-5 | -
CASSIDRGTEKLFF | TGTGCCAGTAGTATAGACAGGGGAACTGAAAAACTGTTTTTT | TRBV19 | 14 | few | TRBJ1-4 | -